The 8 T cell receptor beta chains reported below all come from one sample, sequenced in a study of T-cell memory formation after mild COVID-19. TCRdb reprocessed the 5' RACE reads with MiXCR, giving one entry per CDR3 protein. Of 550,000 to 600,000 distinct CDR3 sequences listed, 15% to 20% are singletons. Sequenced input: PBMCs or a T cell subset sorted from them (not recorded which). These receptor sequences come from an adult woman who had mild COVID-19 (a few samples of this study predate the infection). Cell type and time point are not known.

The sample holds a few counts of this clonotype. The V and J genes are TRBV4-2 and TRBJ2-6; D might be TRBD2 (5 bases). CDR3 size: 16 residues. The V gene lost 1 base and the J gene lost 4 bases, with 11 bases spanning the gap. Germline CDR1 reads LGHNA; CDR2 reads YNFKEQ. CDR3 nucleotide sequence: TGTGCCAGCAGCCAAGGGCTAGCTACGGGGGCCAACGTCCTGACTTTC. Protein product: CASSQGLATGANVLTF.

This clonotype has ten or more counts. A read error may account for a junction end that differs from germline. The chain couples TRBV12-3 or TRBV12-4 to TRBJ1-3; D gene unclear. CDR3 length equals 14 residues. The chain's CDR3 is CASSFVQPGNTIYF. Written as DNA, the CDR3 is TGTGCCAGCAGTTTCGTTCAGCCTGGCAACACCATATATTTT.

V is TRBV4-3 and J is TRBJ1-1, with unresolved D. In germline, CDR1 is LGHNA, CDR2 YSLEER. Trimming stripped 0 bases from V and 5 bases from J, with 10 bases between. The CDR3 covers 14 residues. CDR3 bases: TGCGCCAGCAGCCAAGATAAGGAGGGAACTGAAGCTTTCTTT. The encoded protein is CASSQDKEGTEAFF.

The rearrangement uses TRBV15 and TRBJ2-3, with TRBD2 matching 8 bases. This CDR3 has 16 amino acids. Looked up from germline, CDR1 is LNHNV and CDR2 is YYDKDF (reference sequence). V lost 0 bases and J lost 4; bases outside the gene matches: 6. As DNA, the CDR3 is TGTGCCACCAGCAGAGATAGCGGGAATGTGGCAGATACGCAGTATTTT. This codes for CATSRDSGNVADTQYF.

This chain uses TRBV12-3 or TRBV12-4 with TRBJ2-1; TRBD2 agrees at 11 bases. This CDR3 contains 16 residues. The J segment lost 8 bases and the V segment lost 3 bases, leaving 9 bases of the junction unmatched. CDR3 region: CASSFGTSGSLDEQFF. CDR3 sequence (DNA): TGTGCCAGCAGTTTTGGTACTAGCGGGAGTCTCGATGAGCAGTTCTTC.

This clonotype was detected only a few times. The chain recombines TRBV2 with TRBJ2-1; 10 nucleotides match TRBD1. CDR1 and CDR2 (germline): SNHLY, FYNNEI. The V and J ends lost 4 bases and 7 bases, in that order; junction bases with no gene match: 4. The CDR3 is 14 residues long. The CDR3 sequence: CASSGGTGVNEQFF. For the CDR3, the DNA is TGTGCCAGCAGTGGGGGGACAGGGGTAAATGAGCAGTTCTTC.

The J gene is TRBJ1-6, the V gene TRBV4-1; tentative D call: TRBD1 (6 bases). Germline loops: CDR1 MGHRA, CDR2 YSYEKL. The CDR3 contains 14 residues. V lost 1 base and J 8 bases, leaving 9 bases between the germline ends. CDR3: CASSQARGDSPLHF. CDR3 nucleotides: TGCGCCAGCAGCCAAGCCAGGGGAGATTCACCCCTCCACTTT.

V and J are TRBV12-3 or TRBV12-4 and TRBJ1-1; 7 bases fit TRBD1. V was pared by 8 bases and J by 3 bases, with 18 bases of the junction left unmatched. This CDR3 has 17 residues. The CDR3 DNA is TGTGCCAGCCCCTTAGACCAGGGGGATGGAATTGACACTGAAGCTTTCTTT. Translating gives CASPLDQGDGIDTEAFF.